The text below deals with one TCR beta chain. The record originates from a study of beta chain features in type 1 diabetes. CDR1 SGHDT and CDR2 YYEEEE come from the germline V gene. The length of the CDR3 is 15 residues. V was cut by 0 bases and J by 0 bases, with 6 bases left in between. As every portion of the isolated RNA was reverse transcribed, the sequencing read expressed TCRB transcripts. Produced via immunoSEQ multiplex PCR; TCRdb's table is partial and in-frame only. The profile covers fewer than 350,000 clones, with 15% to 20% appearing a single time and around 0.04% taken by the ten largest.

The sequencing sample was made of naive CD4+ T cells from blood. The chain combines TRBV5-6 with TRBJ1-4; D is ambiguous. This receptor was obtained from a young woman in good health. Written as DNA, the CDR3 is TGTGCCAGCAGCTTGGGGCAGACAACTAATGAAAAACTGTTTTTT. Translation: CASSLGQTTNEKLFF.